This T cell receptor beta chain originates from a study of T cell responses to AZD1222 COVID-19 vaccine. The study's findings and limits: Sampled repertoires all dated from after the peak T cell response. It should be noted that donors were predominantly white British and more often female, and clonal diversity was possibly underestimated.

CDR1 is SNHLY and CDR2 is FYNNEI in the germline V gene. V was cut by 10 bases and J by 9 bases, with 19 bases left in between. The CDR3 runs 14 residues. This table comes from immunoSEQ multiplex PCR, and its TCRdb copy is limited to in-frame clones, with some not included. In the table there are about 84,000 clones, 75% to 90% of which are singletons. Concerning this clone: As yet, its antigen is unknown.

This chain uses TRBV2 with TRBJ1-6; D uncertain. The origin of this receptor is an adult who received the AZD1222 COVID-19 vaccine. Material: peripheral blood, obtained 28 days after the second AZD1222 dose. The CDR3 protein is CAIDSGEYGSPLHF. CDR3 DNA sequence: TGTGCCATAGATTCCGGGGAATATGGTTCACCCCTCCACTTT.